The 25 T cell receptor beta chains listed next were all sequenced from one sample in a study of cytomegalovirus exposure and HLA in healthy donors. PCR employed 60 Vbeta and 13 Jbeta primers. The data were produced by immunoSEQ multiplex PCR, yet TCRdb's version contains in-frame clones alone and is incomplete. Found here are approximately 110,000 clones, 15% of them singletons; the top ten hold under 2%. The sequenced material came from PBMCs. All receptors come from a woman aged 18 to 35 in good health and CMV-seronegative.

CDR3 residues: CASSYGGAGGPGEQFF. The CDR3 region has the DNA TGTGCCAGCAGTTACGGAGGGGCGGGAGGGCCCGGTGAGCAGTTCTTC. V usage is TRBV6-5 and J usage is TRBJ2-1, with 9 bases lining up with TRBD2. CDR3 size: 16 residues. J gave up 9 bases and V 2 bases, and 11 bases lay outside the gene matches. The germline V gene has CDR1 MNHEY and CDR2 SVGAGI.

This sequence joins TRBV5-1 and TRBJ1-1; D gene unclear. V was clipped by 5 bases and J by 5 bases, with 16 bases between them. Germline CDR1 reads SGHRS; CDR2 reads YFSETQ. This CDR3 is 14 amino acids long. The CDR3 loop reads CASRSSGGGTEAFF. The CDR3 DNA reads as TGCGCCAGCAGAAGTTCTGGCGGCGGAACTGAAGCTTTCTTT.

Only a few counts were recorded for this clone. CDR3 residues: CASSFLAVGETQYF. Here the CDR3 DNA reads TGTGCCAGCAGTTTTTTGGCGGTTGGGGAGACCCAGTACTTC. This rearrangement joins TRBV28 to TRBJ2-5; D is uncertain. This CDR3 comprises 14 residues. Germline loops: CDR1 MDHEN, CDR2 SYDVKM. V was trimmed by 3 bases and J by 5 bases, leaving 13 bases between them.

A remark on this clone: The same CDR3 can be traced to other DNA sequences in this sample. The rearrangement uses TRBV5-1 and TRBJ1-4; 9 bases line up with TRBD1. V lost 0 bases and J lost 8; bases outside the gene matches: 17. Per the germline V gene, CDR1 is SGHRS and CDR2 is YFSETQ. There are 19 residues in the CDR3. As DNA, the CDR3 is TGCGCCAGCAGCTTGGAAAAGGGACAGGGAGCGAGGCCCATGGAAAAACTGTTTTTT. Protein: CASSLEKGQGARPMEKLFF.

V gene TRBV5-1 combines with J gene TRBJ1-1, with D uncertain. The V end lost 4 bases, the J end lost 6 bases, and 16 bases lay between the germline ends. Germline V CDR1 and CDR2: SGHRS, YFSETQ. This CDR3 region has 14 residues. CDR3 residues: CASSQTGMGAEAFF. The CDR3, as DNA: TGCGCCAGCAGCCAGACGGGAATGGGTGCTGAAGCTTTCTTT.

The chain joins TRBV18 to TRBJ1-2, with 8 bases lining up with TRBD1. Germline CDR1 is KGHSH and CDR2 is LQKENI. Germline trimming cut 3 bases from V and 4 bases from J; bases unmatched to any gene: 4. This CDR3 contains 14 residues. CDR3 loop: CASSPQGASYGYTF. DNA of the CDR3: TGTGCCAGCTCACCCCAGGGGGCCTCCTATGGCTACACCTTC. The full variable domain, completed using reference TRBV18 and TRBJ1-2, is NAGVMQNPRHLVRRRGQEARLRCSPMKGHSHVYWYRQLPEEGLKFMVYLQKENIIDESGMPKERFSAEFPKEGPSILRIQQVVRGDSAAYFCASSPQGASYGYTFGSGTRLTVV.

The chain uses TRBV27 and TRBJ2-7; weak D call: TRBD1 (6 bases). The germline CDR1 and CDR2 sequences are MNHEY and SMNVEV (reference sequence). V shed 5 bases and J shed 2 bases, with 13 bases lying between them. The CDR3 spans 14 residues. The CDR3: CASSHGTQTYEQYF. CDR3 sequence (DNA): TGTGCCAGCAGTCACGGGACACAAACCTACGAGCAGTACTTC.

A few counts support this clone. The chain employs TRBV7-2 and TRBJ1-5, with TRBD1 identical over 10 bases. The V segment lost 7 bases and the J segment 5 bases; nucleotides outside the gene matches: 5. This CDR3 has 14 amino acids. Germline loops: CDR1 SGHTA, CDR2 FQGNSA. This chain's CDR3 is CASIGTGEDQPQHF. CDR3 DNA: TGTGCCAGCATCGGGACAGGGGAGGATCAGCCCCAGCATTTT.

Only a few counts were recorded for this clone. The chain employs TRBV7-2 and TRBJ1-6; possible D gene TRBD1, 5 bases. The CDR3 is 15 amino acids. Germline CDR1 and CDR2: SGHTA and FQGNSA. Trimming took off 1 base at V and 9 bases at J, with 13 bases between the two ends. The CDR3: CASSLDGRATSPLHF. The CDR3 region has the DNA TGTGCCAGCAGCTTAGATGGCAGGGCGACTTCACCCCTCCACTTT.

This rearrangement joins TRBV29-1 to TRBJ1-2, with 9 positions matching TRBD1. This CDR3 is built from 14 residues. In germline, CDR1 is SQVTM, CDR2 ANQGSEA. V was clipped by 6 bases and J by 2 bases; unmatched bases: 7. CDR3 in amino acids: CSVLTGGANYGYTF. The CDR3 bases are TGCAGCGTATTAACAGGGGGCGCGAACTATGGCTACACCTTC. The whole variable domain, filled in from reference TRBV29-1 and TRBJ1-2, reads SAVISQKPSRDICQRGTSLTIQCQVDSQVTMMFWYRQQPGQSLTLIATANQGSEATYESGFVIDKFPISRPNLTFSTLTVSNMSPEDSSIYLCSVLTGGANYGYTFGSGTRLTVV.

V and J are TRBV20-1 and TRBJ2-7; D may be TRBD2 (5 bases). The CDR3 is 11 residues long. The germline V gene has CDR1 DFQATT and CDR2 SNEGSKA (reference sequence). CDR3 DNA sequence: TGCCAGACCTACCTTAGAGGGGAGCAGTACTTC. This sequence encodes CQTYLRGEQYF.

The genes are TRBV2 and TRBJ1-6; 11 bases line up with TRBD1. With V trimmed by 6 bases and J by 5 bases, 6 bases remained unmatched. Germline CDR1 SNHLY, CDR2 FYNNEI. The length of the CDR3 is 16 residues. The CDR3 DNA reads TGTGCCAGCAGCCAAGGACAGGGGGCAAATAATTCACCCCTCCACTTT. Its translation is CASSQGQGANNSPLHF.

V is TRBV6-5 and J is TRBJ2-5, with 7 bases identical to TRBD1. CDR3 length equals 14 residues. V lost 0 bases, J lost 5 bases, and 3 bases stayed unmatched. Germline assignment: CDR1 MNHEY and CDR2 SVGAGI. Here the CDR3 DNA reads TGTGCCAGCAGTTACTCGACAGGGCAGGAGACCCAGTACTTC. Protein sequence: CASSYSTGQETQYF.

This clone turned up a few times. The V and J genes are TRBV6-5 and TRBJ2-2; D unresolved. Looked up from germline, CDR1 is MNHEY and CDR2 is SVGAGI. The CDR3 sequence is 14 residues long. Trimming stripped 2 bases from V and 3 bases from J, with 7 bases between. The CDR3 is CASSYTGYTGELFF. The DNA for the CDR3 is TGTGCCAGCAGTTACACCGGGTACACCGGGGAGCTGTTTTTT.

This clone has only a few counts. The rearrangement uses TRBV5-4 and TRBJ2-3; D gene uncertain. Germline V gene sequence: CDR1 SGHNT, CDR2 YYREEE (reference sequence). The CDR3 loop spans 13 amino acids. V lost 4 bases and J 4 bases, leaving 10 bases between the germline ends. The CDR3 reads CASSLVGPDTQYF. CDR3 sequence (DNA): TGTGCCAGCAGCCTGGTTGGGCCAGATACGCAGTATTTT. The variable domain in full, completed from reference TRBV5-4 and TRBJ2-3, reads ETGVTQSPTHLIKTRGQQVTLRCSSQSGHNTVSWYQQALGQGPQFIFQYYREEENGRGNFPPRFSGLQFPNYSSELNVNALELDDSALYLCASSLVGPDTQYFGPGTRLTVL.

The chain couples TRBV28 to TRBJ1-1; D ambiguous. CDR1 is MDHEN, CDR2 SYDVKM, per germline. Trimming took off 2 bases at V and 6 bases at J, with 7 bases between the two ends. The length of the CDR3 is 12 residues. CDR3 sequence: CASSLGAAEAFF. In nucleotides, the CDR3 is TGTGCCAGCAGTTTAGGAGCGGCTGAAGCTTTCTTT. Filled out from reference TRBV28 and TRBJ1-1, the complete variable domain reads DVKVTQSSRYLVKRTGEKVFLECVQDMDHENMFWYRQDPGLGLRLIYFSYDVKMKEKGDIPEGYSVSREKKERFSLILESASTNQTSMYLCASSLGAAEAFFGQGTRLTVV.

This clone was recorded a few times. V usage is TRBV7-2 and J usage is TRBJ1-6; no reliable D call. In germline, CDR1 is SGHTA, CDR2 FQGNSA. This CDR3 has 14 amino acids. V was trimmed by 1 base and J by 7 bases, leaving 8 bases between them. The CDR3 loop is CASSLDWANSPLHF. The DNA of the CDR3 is TGTGCCAGCAGCTTAGACTGGGCGAATTCACCCCTCCACTTT.

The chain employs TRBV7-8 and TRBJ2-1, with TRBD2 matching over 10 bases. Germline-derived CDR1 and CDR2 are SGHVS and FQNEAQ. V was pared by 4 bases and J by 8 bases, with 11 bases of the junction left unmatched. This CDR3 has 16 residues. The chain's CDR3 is CASSWPRAGGGDEQFF. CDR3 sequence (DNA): TGTGCCAGCAGCTGGCCCCGAGCGGGAGGGGGGGATGAGCAGTTCTTC.

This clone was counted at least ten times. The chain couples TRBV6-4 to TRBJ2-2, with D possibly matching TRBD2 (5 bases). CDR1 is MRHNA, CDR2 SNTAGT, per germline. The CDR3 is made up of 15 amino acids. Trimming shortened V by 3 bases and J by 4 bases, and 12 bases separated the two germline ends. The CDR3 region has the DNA TGTGCCAGCAGTGAAAAGGCTAGCTCCACCGGGGAGCTGTTTTTT. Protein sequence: CASSEKASSTGELFF.

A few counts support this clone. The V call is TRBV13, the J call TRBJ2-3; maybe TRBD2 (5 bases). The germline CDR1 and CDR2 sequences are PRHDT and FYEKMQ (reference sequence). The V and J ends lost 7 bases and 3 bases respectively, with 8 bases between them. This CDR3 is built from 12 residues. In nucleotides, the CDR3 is TGTGCCAGCAAGGTAGCGACAGATACGCAGTATTTT. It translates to CASKVATDTQYF. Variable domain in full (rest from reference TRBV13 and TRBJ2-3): AAGVIQSPRHLIKEKRETATLKCYPIPRHDTVYWYQQGPGQDPQFLISFYEKMQSDKGSIPDRFSAQQFSDYHSELNMSSLELGDSALYFCASKVATDTQYFGPGTRLTVL.

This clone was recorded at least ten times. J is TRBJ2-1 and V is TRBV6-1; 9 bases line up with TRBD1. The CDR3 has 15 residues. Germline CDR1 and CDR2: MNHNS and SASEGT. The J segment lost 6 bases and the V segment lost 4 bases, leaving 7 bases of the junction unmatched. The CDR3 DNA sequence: TGTGCCAGCAGTGCTACAGGGGGCCGAAGCAATGAGCAGTTCTTC. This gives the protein CASSATGGRSNEQFF.

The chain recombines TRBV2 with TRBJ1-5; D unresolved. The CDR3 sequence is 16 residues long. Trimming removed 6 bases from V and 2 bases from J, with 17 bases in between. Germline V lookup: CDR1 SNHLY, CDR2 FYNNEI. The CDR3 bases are TGTGCCAGCAGAGAGGGCGGTTCGGTTGGCAATCAGCCCCAGCATTTT. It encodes CASREGGSVGNQPQHF.

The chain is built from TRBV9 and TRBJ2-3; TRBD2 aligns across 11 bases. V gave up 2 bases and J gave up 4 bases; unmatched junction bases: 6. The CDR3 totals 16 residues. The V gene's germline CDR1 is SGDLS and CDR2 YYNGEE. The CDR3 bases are TGTGCCAGCAGCGTCCGTACGACTAGCGGGGCAGATACGCAGTATTTT. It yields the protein CASSVRTTSGADTQYF.

In DNA form, the CDR3 reads TGTGCCAGCAGTTACGTGTCTAGCGGGGGCCATGAGCAGTTCTTC. This translates into CASSYVSSGGHEQFF. This chain connects TRBV6-6 to TRBJ2-1; 10 bases are a match to TRBD2. CDR3 size: 15 residues. Trimming took 2 bases from V and 8 from J; bases not matched to a gene: 6. Germline V gene data show CDR1 as MNHNY and CDR2 as SVGAGI (reference sequence).

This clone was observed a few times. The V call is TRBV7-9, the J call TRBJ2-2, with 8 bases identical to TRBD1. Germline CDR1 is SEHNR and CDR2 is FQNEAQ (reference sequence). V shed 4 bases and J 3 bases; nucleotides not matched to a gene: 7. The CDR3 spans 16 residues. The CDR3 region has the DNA TGTGCCAGCAGCTCCGACGGGACAGGCCACACCGGGGAGCTGTTTTTT. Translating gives CASSSDGTGHTGELFF. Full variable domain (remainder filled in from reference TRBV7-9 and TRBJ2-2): DTGVSQNPRHKITKRGQNVTFRCDPISEHNRLYWYRQTLGQGPEFLTYFQNEAQLEKSRLLSDRFSAERPKGSFSTLEIQRTEQGDSAMYLCASSSDGTGHTGELFFGEGSRLTVL.